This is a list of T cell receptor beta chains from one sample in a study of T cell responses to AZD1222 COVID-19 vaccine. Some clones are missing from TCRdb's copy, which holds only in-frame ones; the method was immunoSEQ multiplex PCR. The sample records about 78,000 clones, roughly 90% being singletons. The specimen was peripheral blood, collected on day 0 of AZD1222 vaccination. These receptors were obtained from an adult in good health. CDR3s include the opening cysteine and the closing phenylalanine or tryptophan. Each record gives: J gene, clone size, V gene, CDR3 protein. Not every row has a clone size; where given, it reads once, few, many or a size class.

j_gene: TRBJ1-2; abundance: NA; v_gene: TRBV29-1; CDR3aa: CSVSGVANYGYTF
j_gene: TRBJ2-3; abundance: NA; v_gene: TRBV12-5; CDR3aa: CASGQRLDTQYF
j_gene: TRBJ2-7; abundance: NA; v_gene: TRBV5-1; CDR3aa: CASSGGWGGTTYEQYF
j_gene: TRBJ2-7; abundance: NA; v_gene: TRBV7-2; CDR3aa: CASSLGTSGRIGSYEQYF
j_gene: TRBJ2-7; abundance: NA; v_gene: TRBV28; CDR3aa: CASSLTGFNYEQYF
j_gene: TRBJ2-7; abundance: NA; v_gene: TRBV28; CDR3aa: CASRGGQDQQDEQYF
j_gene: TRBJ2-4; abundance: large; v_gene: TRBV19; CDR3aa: CASSPWGQREGHIQYF
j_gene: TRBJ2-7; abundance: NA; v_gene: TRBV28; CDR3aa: CASSLGATYEQYF
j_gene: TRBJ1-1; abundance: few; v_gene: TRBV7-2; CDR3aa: CASIRDGYMNTEAFF
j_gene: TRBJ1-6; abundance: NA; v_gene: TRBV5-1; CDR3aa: CASSLEVSRNSPLHF
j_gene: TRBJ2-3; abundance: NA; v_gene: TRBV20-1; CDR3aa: CSASYVGQTSTDTQYF
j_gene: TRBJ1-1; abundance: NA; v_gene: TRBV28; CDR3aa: CASSLYRGARNTEAFF
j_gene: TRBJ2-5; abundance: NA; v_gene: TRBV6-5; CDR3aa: CATRQGSQETQYF
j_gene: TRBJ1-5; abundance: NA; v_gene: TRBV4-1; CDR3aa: CASSTPGTRQPQHF
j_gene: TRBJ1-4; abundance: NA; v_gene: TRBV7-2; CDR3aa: CASSLGSGGEKLFF
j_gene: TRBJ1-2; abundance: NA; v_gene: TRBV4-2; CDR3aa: CASSQGTANYGYTF
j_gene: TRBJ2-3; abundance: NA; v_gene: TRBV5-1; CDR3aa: CASSLPADTQYF
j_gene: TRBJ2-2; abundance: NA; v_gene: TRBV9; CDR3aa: CASSSQRVGGTTGELFF
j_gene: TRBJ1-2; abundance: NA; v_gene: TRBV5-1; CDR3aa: CASSFLSGRGDYGYTF
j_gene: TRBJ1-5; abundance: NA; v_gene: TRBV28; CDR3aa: CASSFQGDVQPQHF
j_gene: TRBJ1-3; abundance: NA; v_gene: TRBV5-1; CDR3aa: CASSLTQGTGNTIYF
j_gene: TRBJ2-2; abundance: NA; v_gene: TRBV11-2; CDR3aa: CASSPNRGGTGELFF
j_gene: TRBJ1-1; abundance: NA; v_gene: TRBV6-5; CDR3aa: CAGGASVTRTEAFF
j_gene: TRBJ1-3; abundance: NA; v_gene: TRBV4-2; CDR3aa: CASSQGQGARGNTIYF
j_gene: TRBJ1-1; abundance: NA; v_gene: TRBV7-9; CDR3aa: CASSLVGGDTEAFF
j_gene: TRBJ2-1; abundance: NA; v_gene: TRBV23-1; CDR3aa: CASSQLLTARGSYNEQFF
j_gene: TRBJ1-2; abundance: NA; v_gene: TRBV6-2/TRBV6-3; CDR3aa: CASSYEIRQDIAYGYTF
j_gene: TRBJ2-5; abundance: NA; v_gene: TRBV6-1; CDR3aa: CASSEARTSQGETQYF
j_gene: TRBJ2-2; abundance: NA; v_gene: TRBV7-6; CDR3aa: CASSPREGANLPFIGELFF
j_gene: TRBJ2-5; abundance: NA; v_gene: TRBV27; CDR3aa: CASSSGTPIIQETQYF
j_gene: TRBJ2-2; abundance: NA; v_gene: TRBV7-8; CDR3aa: CASSSPSGSGTGELFF
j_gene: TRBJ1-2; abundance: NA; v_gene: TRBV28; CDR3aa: CASSLSPRGIYGYTF
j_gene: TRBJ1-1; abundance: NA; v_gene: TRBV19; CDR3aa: CASSIPMMNTEAFF
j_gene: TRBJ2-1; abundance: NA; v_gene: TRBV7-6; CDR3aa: CASSLVDWDEQFF
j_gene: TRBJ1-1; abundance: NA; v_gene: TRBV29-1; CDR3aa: CSVEVQPLRGTEAFF
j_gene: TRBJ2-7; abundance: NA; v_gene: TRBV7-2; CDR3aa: CASSLVGYEQYF
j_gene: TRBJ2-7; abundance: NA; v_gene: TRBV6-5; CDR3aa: CASSYRGDSYEQYF
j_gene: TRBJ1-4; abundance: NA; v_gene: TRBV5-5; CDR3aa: CASSFSGEEGEKLFF
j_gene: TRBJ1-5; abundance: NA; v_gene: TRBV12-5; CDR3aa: CASGLEPNQPQHF
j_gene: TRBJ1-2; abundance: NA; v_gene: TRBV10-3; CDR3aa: CAISESQAGDYGYTF
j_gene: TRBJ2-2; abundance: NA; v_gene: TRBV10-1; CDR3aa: CASSEAARTSGRSGELFF
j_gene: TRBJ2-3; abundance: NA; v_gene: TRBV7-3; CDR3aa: CASSSKGGDGGTDTQYF
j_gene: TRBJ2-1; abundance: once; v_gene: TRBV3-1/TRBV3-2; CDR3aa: CASSQDVQGAREQFF
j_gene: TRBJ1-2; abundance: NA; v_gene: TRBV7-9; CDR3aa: CASSSATGPANYGYTF
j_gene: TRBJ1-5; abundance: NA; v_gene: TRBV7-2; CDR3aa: CASSLAALGQPQHF
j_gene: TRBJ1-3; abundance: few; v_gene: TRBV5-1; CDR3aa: CASSPATGASGNTIYF
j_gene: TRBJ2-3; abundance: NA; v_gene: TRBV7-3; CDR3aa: CASSLTGQGTDTQYF
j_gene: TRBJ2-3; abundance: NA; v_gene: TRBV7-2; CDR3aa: CASSSRQARWADTQYF
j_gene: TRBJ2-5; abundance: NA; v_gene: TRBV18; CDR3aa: CASSRANQETQYF
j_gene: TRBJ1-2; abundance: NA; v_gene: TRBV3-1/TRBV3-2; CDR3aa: CASSPRDRNYGYTF
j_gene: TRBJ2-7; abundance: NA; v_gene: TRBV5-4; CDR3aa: CASSLGGAMSYEQYF
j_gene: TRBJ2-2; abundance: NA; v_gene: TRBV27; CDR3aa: CASRPQGNTGELFF
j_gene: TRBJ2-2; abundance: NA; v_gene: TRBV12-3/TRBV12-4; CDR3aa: CASSFSVAGELFF